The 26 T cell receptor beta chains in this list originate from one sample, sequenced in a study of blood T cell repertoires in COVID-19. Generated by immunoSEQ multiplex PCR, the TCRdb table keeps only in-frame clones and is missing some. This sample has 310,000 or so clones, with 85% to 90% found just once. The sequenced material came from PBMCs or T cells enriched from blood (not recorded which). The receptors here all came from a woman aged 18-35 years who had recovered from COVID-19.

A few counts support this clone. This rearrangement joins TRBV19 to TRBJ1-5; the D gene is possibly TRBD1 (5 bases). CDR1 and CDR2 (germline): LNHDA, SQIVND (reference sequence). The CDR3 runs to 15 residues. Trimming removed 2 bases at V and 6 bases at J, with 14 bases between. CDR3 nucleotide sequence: TGTGCCAGTAGTATAAAGGTTGGGGCGACTCAGCCCCAGCATTTT. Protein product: CASSIKVGATQPQHF.

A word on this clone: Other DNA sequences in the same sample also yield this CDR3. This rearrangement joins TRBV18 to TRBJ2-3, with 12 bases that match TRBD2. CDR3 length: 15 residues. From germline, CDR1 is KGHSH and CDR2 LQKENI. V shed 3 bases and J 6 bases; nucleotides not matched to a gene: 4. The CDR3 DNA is TGTGCCAGCTCACCCCCTAGCGGGGGGGCGGATACGCAGTATTTT. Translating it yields CASSPPSGGADTQYF.

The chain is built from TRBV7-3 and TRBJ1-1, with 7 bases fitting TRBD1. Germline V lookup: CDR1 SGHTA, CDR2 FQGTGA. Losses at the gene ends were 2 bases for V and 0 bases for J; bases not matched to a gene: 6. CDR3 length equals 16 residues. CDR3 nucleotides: TGTGCCAGCAGCTTATATCGGACAGGCATGAACACTGAAGCTTTCTTT. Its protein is CASSLYRTGMNTEAFF.

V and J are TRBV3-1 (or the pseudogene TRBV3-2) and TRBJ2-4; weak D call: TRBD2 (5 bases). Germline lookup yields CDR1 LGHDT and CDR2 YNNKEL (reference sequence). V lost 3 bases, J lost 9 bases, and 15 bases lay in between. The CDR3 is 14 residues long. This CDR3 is CASSHGLYNIIQYF. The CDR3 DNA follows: TGTGCCAGCAGCCACGGACTCTACAATATCATTCAGTACTTC.

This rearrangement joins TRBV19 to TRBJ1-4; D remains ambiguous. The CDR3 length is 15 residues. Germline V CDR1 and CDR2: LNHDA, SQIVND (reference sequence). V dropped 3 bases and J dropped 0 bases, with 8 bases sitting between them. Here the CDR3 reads CASSMSGATNEKLFF. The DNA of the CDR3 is TGTGCCAGTAGTATGAGCGGAGCAACTAATGAAAAACTGTTTTTT.

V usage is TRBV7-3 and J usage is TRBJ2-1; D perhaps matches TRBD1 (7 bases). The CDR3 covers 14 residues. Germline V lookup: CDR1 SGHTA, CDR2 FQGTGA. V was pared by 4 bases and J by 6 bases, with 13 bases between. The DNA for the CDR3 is TGTGCCAGCAGCTCACTAGCAGGGGGCAATGAGCAGTTCTTC. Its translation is CASSSLAGGNEQFF. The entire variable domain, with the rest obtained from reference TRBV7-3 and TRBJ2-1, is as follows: GAGVSQTPSNKVTEKGKYVELRCDPISGHTALYWYRQSLGQGPEFLIYFQGTGAADDSGLPNDRFFAVRPEGSVSTLKIQRTERGDSAVYLCASSSLAGGNEQFFGPGTRLTVL.

CDR3 loop: CASSQTGTDHTEAFF. Written as DNA, the CDR3 is TGTGCCAGCAGCCAAACTGGGACAGACCACACTGAAGCTTTCTTT. V and J are TRBV7-3 and TRBJ1-1; TRBD1 matches 7 bases. This CDR3 comprises 15 residues. With 5 bases clipped from V and 3 bases from J, the junction kept 9 bases outside the gene matches. In germline, CDR1 is SGHTA, CDR2 FQGTGA. Based on the CDR3 plus reference TRBV7-3 and TRBJ1-1, the full variable domain is GAGVSQTPSNKVTEKGKYVELRCDPISGHTALYWYRQSLGQGPEFLIYFQGTGAADDSGLPNDRFFAVRPEGSVSTLKIQRTERGDSAVYLCASSQTGTDHTEAFFGQGTRLTVV.

The CDR3 reads CASSVGVAGYEQFF. The CDR3 region has the DNA TGTGCCAGCAGCGTAGGGGTAGCGGGGTATGAGCAGTTCTTC. The rearrangement links TRBV9 to TRBJ2-1, with 8 bases fitting TRBD2. The CDR3 covers 14 residues. CDR1 SGDLS and CDR2 YYNGEE come from the germline V gene. V shed 0 bases and J 8 bases; nucleotides not matched to a gene: 4.

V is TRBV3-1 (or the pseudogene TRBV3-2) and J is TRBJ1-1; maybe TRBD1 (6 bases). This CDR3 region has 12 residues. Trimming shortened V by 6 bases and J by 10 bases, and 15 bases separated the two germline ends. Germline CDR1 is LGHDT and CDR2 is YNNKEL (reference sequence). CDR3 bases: TGTGCCAGCAGGCCCCTCCAGGGGAGAGCTTTCTTT. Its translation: CASRPLQGRAFF.

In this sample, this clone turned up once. In DNA, the CDR3 is TGTGCCAGCAATAGGGCTAGCGGGAACAATGAGCAGTTCTTC. Protein product: CASNRASGNNEQFF. The rearrangement uses TRBV7-9 and TRBJ2-1, with 9 bases fitting TRBD2. Germline CDR1 reads SEHNR; CDR2 reads FQNEAQ (reference sequence). V lost 7 bases to trimming and J lost 5 bases; unmatched junction nucleotides: 6. This CDR3 contains 14 residues.

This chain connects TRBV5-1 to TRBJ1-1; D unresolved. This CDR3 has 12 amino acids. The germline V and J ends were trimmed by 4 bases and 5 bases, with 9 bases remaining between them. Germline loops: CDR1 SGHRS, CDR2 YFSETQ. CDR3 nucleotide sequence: TGCGCCAGCAGCAGAGACACAACTGAAGCTTTCTTT. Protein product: CASSRDTTEAFF.

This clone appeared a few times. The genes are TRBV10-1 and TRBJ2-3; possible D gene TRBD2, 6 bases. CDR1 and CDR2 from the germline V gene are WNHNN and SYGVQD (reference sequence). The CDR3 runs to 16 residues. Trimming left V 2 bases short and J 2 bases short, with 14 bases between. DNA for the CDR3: TGCGCCAGCAGTGAGGTTGCGGGGAGTGCCACAGATACGCAGTATTTT. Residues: CASSEVAGSATDTQYF.

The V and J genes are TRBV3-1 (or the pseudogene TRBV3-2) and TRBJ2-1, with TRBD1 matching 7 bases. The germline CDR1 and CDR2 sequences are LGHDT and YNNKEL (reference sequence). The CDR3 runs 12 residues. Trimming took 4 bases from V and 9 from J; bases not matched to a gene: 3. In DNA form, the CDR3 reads TGTGCCAGCAGCCTAGGGACAGCTGAGCAGTTCTTC. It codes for CASSLGTAEQFF.

DNA of the CDR3: TGTGCCACCAAGTTGGGGCATGGCTACACCTTC. Protein product: CATKLGHGYTF. V gene TRBV2 combines with J gene TRBJ1-2; D may be TRBD1 (5 bases). The CDR3 contains 11 residues. The V gene's germline CDR1 is SNHLY and CDR2 FYNNEI. Trimming took off 10 bases at V and 6 bases at J, with 12 bases between the two ends.

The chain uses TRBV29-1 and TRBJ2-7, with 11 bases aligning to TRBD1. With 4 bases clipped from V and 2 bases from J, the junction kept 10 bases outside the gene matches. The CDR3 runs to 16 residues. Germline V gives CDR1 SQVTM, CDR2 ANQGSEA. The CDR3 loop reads CSVVRRDRGSPYEQYF. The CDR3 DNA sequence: TGCAGCGTTGTCCGGAGGGACAGGGGGAGCCCCTACGAGCAGTACTTC.

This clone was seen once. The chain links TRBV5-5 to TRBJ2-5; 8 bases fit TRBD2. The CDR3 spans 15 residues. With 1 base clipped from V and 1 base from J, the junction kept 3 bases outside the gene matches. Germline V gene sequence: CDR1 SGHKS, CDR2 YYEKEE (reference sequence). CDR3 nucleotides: TGTGCCAGCAGCTTGACTAGCGGTAGCCAAGAGACCCAGTACTTC. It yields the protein CASSLTSGSQETQYF.

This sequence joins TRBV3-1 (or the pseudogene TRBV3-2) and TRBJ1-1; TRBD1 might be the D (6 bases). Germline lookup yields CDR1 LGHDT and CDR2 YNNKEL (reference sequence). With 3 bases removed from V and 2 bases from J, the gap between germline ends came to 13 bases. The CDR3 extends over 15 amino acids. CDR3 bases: TGTGCCAGCAGCCACGGGGGGCGCGGAAACACTGAAGCTTTCTTT. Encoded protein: CASSHGGRGNTEAFF.

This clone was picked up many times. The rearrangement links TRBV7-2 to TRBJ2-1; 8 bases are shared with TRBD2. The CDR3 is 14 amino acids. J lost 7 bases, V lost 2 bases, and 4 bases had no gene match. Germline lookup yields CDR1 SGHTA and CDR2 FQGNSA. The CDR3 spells CASSLRGRLNEQFF. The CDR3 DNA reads TGTGCCAGCAGCTTACGCGGGAGGCTTAATGAGCAGTTCTTC.

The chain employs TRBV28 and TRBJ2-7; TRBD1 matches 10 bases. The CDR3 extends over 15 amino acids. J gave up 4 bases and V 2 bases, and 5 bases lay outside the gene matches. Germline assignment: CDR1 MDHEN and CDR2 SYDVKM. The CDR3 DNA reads TGTGCCAGCAGTTTAGGGGACAGGGGTGCATACGAGCAGTACTTC. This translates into CASSLGDRGAYEQYF.

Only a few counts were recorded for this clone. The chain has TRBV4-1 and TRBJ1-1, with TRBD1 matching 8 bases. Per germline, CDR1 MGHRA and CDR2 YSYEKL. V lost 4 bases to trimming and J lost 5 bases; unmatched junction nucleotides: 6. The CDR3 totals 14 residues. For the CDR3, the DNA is TGCGCCAGCAGCCGACAGGGGATGGAAACTGAAGCTTTCTTT. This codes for CASSRQGMETEAFF.

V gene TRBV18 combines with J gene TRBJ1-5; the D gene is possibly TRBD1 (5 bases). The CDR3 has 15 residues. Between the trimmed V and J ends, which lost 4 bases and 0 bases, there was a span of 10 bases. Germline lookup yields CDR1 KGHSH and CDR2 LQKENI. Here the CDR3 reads CASSQLQGSNQPQHF. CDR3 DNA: TGTGCCAGCTCACAGCTGCAGGGTAGCAATCAGCCCCAGCATTTT.

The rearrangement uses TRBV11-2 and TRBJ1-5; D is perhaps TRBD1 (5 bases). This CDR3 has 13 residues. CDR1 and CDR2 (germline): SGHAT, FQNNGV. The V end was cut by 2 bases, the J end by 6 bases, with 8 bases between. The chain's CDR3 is CASSLTGGQPQHF. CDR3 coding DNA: TGTGCCAGCAGCTTAACAGGCGGTCAGCCCCAGCATTTT.

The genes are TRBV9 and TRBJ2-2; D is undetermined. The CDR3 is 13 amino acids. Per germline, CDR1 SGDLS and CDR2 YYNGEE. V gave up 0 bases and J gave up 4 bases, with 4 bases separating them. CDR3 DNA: TGTGCCAGCAGCGTAGATATCACCGGGGAGCTGTTTTTT. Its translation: CASSVDITGELFF. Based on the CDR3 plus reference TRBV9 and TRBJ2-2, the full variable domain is DSGVTQTPKHLITATGQRVTLRCSPRSGDLSVYWYQQSLDQGLQFLIQYYNGEERAKGNILERFSAQQFPDLHSELNLSSLELGDSALYFCASSVDITGELFFGEGSRLTVL.

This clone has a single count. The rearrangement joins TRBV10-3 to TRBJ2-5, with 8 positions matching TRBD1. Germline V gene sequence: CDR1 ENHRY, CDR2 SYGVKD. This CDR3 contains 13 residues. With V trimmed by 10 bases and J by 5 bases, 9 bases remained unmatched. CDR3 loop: CATWQGAGETQYF. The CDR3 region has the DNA TGTGCCACCTGGCAGGGGGCGGGTGAGACCCAGTACTTC.

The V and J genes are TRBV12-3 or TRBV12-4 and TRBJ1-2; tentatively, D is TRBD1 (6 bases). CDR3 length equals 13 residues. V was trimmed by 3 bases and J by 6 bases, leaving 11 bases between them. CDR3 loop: CASSFPQGHGYTF. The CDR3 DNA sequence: TGTGCCAGCAGTTTTCCCCAGGGGCATGGCTACACCTTC.

CDR3 loop: CASSSGGSGQPQHF. DNA for the CDR3: TGCGCCAGCAGCTCAGGGGGCAGCGGCCAGCCCCAGCATTTT. V is TRBV5-1 and J is TRBJ1-5; 8 bases match TRBD1. This CDR3 contains 14 residues. The ends lost 3 bases at V and 7 bases at J; junction bases unmatched: 6. In germline, CDR1 is SGHRS, CDR2 YFSETQ. The variable domain in full, with the rest retrieved from reference TRBV5-1 and TRBJ1-5, is KAGVTQTPRYLIKTRGQQVTLSCSPISGHRSVSWYQQTPGQGLQFLFEYFSETQRNKGNFPGRFSGRQFSNSRSEMNVSTLELGDSALYLCASSSGGSGQPQHFGDGTRLSIL.